This entry lists 9 T cell receptor beta chains sequenced from one sample in a study of cytomegalovirus exposure and HLA in healthy donors. This PCR relied on a set of 60 Vbeta primers and 13 Jbeta primers. Profiling relied on immunoSEQ multiplex PCR, and the TCRdb table lists in-frame clones only, not all of them. The sample shows some 130,000 clones, around 81% of them seen only once. Sequenced: PBMCs. These receptors were collected from a man aged 18 to 35 in good health and CMV-seronegative.

The chain employs TRBV7-8 and TRBJ1-1; the D gene is possibly TRBD1 (6 bases). V was pared by 10 bases and J by 0 bases, with 18 bases between. Germline values: CDR1 SGHVS, CDR2 FQNEAQ. The CDR3 length is 15 residues. CDR3 region: CATTGGAELNTEAFF. The CDR3 nucleotides read TGTGCCACCACCGGGGGGGCGGAATTGAACACTGAAGCTTTCTTT.

The rearrangement links TRBV30 to TRBJ1-5; TRBD1 matches 8 bases. After removal of 0 bases from V and 6 bases from J, the junction contained 1 base not matched to a gene. The CDR3 length is 13 residues. Per germline, CDR1 GTSNPN and CDR2 SVGIG (reference sequence). The CDR3 DNA is TGTGCCTGGAGTGTAACAGGGGGTCAGCCCCAGCATTTT. This sequence encodes CAWSVTGGQPQHF.

The chain employs TRBV19 and TRBJ1-2; no reliable D call. V lost 0 bases, J lost 4 bases, and 15 bases lay in between. The CDR3 covers 16 residues. Germline V gene lookup returns CDR1 LNHDA and CDR2 SQIVND (reference sequence). The CDR3 protein is CASSIDATRVTYGYTF. The CDR3 coding sequence is TGTGCCAGTAGTATAGATGCAACGAGGGTCACCTATGGCTACACCTTC.

The CDR3 loop reads CASSRLDRGTDTQYF. In nucleotides, the CDR3 is TGCGCCAGCTCTCGATTGGACAGGGGCACAGATACGCAGTATTTT. The chain couples TRBV5-1 to TRBJ2-3, with 8 bases that match TRBD1. J gave up 1 base and V 7 bases, and 8 bases lay outside the gene matches. Germline assignment: CDR1 SGHRS and CDR2 YFSETQ. CDR3 size: 15 residues.

The CDR3 DNA sequence: TGTGCCAGCAGCTCCCGCGCGAGCTGGACAGGGGGCGCCGAGCAGTACTTC. Translating gives CASSSRASWTGGAEQYF. The chain has TRBV7-9 and TRBJ2-7, with 11 nucleotides matching TRBD1. Trimming removed 4 bases from V and 6 bases from J; junction bases left unmatched: 14. CDR3 length: 17 amino acids. Germline V lookup: CDR1 SEHNR, CDR2 FQNEAQ (reference sequence).

The chain carries TRBV6-5 and TRBJ1-1; 9 bases are shared with TRBD1. In germline, CDR1 is MNHEY, CDR2 SVGAGI. J lost 3 bases, V lost 3 bases, and 5 bases had no gene match. This CDR3 is built from 15 residues. The CDR3 bases are TGTGCCAGCAGTTATTACAGGGGGCGGCACACTGAAGCTTTCTTT. Translating gives CASSYYRGRHTEAFF.

The CDR3 DNA sequence: TGTGCCAGCAACCCACAGGGGACCCACCTAGGTGCTGAAGCTTTCTTT. Protein sequence: CASNPQGTHLGAEAFF. The chain links TRBV7-2 to TRBJ1-1; TRBD1 aligns across 7 bases. The CDR3 has 16 amino acids. V shed 7 bases and J 6 bases; nucleotides not matched to a gene: 17. From germline, CDR1 is SGHTA and CDR2 FQGNSA.

This clone was found a few times. The chain uses TRBV4-3 and TRBJ2-3; a weak D match, TRBD2 (6 bases). V lost 3 bases, J lost 3 bases, and 7 bases lay in between. The germline V gene encodes CDR1 LGHNA and CDR2 YSLEER. The CDR3 is 13 amino acids. The CDR3 loop reads CASSHRGTDTQYF. For the CDR3, the DNA is TGCGCCAGCAGCCACCGGGGGACAGATACGCAGTATTTT.

The chain is built from TRBV27 and TRBJ2-7, with a weak D call TRBD2 (6 bases). This CDR3 comprises 14 residues. V was pared by 6 bases and J by 7 bases, with 19 bases between. Germline CDR1 is MNHEY and CDR2 is SMNVEV (reference sequence). CDR3 coding DNA: TGTGCCAGCAGCCCTCCGGAGGGTTCGGGTGAGCAGTACTTC. It yields the protein CASSPPEGSGEQYF.